This passage covers 27 T cell receptor beta chains from one sample sequenced in a study of T cells after yellow fever vaccination (dated by TCRdb to the late 2010s). The intended sense of this specimen's treatment or condition label: live attenuated yellow fever vaccine strain. The library was built by means of 5' RACE. This sample was sequenced with an Illumina HiSeq 2500. The raw public data were reprocessed by TCRdb itself: fastp quality trimming at Q25, MiXCR clonotype calling, in-frame beta chains only. Rows are combined by CDR3 protein, so each entry shows the most common genes and DNA. Counted in this sample were about 400,000 distinct CDR3 sequences; 6% to 8% of them appeared once. The top ten clonotypes cover over 12% of the sample. The sequencing here drew on PBMCs, taken 5 days after the yellow fever booster vaccination. The receptors were gathered from a man aged 30 to 45 who received the YFV17D yellow fever vaccine.

Concerning this clonotype itself: A much larger clone differs by one base, so this may be a read error. V usage is TRBV5-1 and J usage is TRBJ2-3, with 7 nucleotides matching TRBD2. Germline V CDR1 and CDR2: SGHRS, YFSETQ. This CDR3 contains 19 residues. CDR3 sequence reads: CASSTGLVGTSRVTDTLYF. CDR3 DNA: TGCGCCAGCAGCACCGGACTAGTTGGAACGAGCAGGGTAACAGATACGCTGTATTTT.

This clonotype showed up many times. The chain couples TRBV5-4 to TRBJ1-4; 10 nucleotides line up with TRBD1. The ends lost 4 bases at V and 6 bases at J; junction bases unmatched: 3. The germline gives CDR1 SGHNT, CDR2 YYREEE (reference sequence). This CDR3 is built from 14 residues. CDR3 coding DNA: TGTGCCAGCAGCCCCGGGACAGGGGATGAAAAACTGTTTTTT. The encoded protein is CASSPGTGDEKLFF.

The gene calls are TRBV6-5 and TRBJ2-7; 10 bases fit TRBD2. The V gene's germline CDR1 is MNHEY and CDR2 SVGAGI. CDR3 length: 14 residues. The ends lost 2 bases at V and 5 bases at J; junction bases unmatched: 3. CDR3 nucleotides: TGTGCCAGCAGTTACCTTGGACTAGCGGACGAGCAGTACTTC. It is translated as CASSYLGLADEQYF.

This clonotype was observed many times. The chain employs TRBV14 and TRBJ1-1; D unclear. V was shortened by 4 bases and J by 2 bases, with 11 bases between the two germline ends. CDR3 length equals 14 residues. CDR1 is SGHDN and CDR2 is FVKESK in the germline V gene. The CDR3 DNA reads as TGTGCCAGCAGCCGCCACAGTTTCAACACTGAAGCTTTCTTT. It translates to CASSRHSFNTEAFF.

This chain uses TRBV5-4 with TRBJ2-7, with TRBD1 as a possible D gene (5 bases). V gave up 5 bases and J gave up 2 bases, with 11 bases separating them. Germline V lookup: CDR1 SGHNT, CDR2 YYREEE (reference sequence). The length of the CDR3 is 13 residues. DNA of the CDR3: TGTGCCAGCAGGGAATGGGGCGCCTACGAGCAGTACTTC. Translated: CASREWGAYEQYF.

The chain joins TRBV28 to TRBJ2-2; TRBD1 might be the D (5 bases). V lost 2 bases to trimming and J lost 4 bases, with 11 bases between them. Germline values: CDR1 MDHEN, CDR2 SYDVKM. This CDR3 contains 15 residues. The DNA of the CDR3 is TGTGCCAGCAGTTTACCAGGACAACTCACCGGGGAGCTGTTTTTT. As protein: CASSLPGQLTGELFF.

With regard to this clonotype: Just one base apart from a much larger clone, this may be a read error. The chain uses TRBV7-9 and TRBJ2-5, with D tentatively TRBD2 (6 bases). In germline, CDR1 is SEHNR, CDR2 FQNEAQ (reference sequence). The CDR3 covers 14 residues. The CDR3: CTSTPGLLKETQYF. CDR3 nucleotides: TGTACCAGCACGCCGGGACTTCTCAAAGAGACCCAGTACTTC.

The genes are TRBV5-5 and TRBJ2-1, with D possibly matching TRBD2 (6 bases). Germline CDR1 and CDR2: SGHKS and YYEKEE (reference sequence). The V end lost 5 bases, the J end lost 3 bases, and 9 bases lay between the germline ends. The CDR3 consists of 13 residues. The CDR3 region is CASSGGNYNEQFF. The CDR3, as DNA: TGTGCCAGCAGTGGGGGGAACTACAATGAGCAGTTCTTC. Full variable domain (missing parts from reference TRBV5-5 and TRBJ2-1): DAGVTQSPTHLIKTRGQQVTLRCSPISGHKSVSWYQQVLGQGPQFIFQYYEKEERGRGNFPDRFSARQFPNYSSELNVNALLLGDSALYLCASSGGNYNEQFFGPGTRLTVL.

This clonotype was counted ten times or more. This may come from a read error, since a much larger clone is one base off. The J gene is TRBJ2-1, the V gene TRBV20-1; D remains ambiguous. This CDR3 has 13 residues. Germline V gene lookup returns CDR1 DFQATT and CDR2 SNEGSKA (reference sequence). The CDR3 reads CSAKSYTYNEQLF. DNA for the CDR3: TGCAGTGCTAAGAGCTATACCTACAATGAGCAGCTCTTC.

In this sample, this clonotype turned up many times. The chain combines TRBV29-1 with TRBJ2-1, with 7 bases identical to TRBD1. Germline assignment: CDR1 SQVTM and CDR2 ANQGSEA. Trimming removed 3 bases from V and 15 bases from J; junction bases left unmatched: 14. The CDR3 is made up of 13 amino acids. The CDR3 region is CSVDRQGMAHRFF. The CDR3 DNA reads TGCAGCGTTGACCGACAGGGTATGGCCCATCGGTTCTTC.

At least ten counts were recorded for this clonotype. This chain links TRBV11-3 with TRBJ2-3; perhaps TRBD1 as D (5 bases). Trimming cost V 5 bases and J 0 bases, with 18 bases left between them. Germline CDR1 SGHNT, CDR2 YENEEA. This CDR3 is built from 17 residues. This CDR3 reads CASSQTSQGFSTDTQYF. The CDR3 nucleotides are TGTGCCAGCAGCCAAACTTCTCAGGGATTTAGCACAGATACGCAGTATTTT.

This clonotype came up a few times. The chain has TRBV5-1 and TRBJ2-6, with unresolved D. V lost 6 bases, J lost 0 bases, and 7 bases lay in between. The V gene's germline CDR1 is SGHRS and CDR2 YFSETQ. CDR3 length: 14 amino acids. The CDR3 region is CASTWDSGANVLTF. The CDR3 DNA follows: TGCGCCAGCACGTGGGACTCTGGGGCCAACGTCCTGACTTTC.

The gene calls are TRBV6-4 and TRBJ2-7, with 15 bases aligning to TRBD2. CDR3 size: 19 residues. After removal of 6 bases from V and 0 bases from J, the junction contained 12 bases not matched to a gene. Germline V CDR1 and CDR2: MRHNA, SNTAGT. This CDR3 is CASSAFLGTSGRSSYEQYF. DNA of the CDR3: TGTGCCAGCAGCGCATTCCTCGGGACTAGCGGGAGGAGCTCCTACGAGCAGTACTTC.

This clonotype was recorded at least ten times. The J gene is TRBJ2-5, the V gene TRBV5-1; D could derive from TRBD1 or TRBD2 (6 bases each). V lost 5 bases, J lost 4 bases, and 24 bases lay in between. This CDR3 contains 17 residues. Germline V gene data show CDR1 as SGHRS and CDR2 as YFSETQ. For the CDR3, the DNA is TGCGCCAGCAGGCCCGGGGACTCCACCGTAGGGGGAGAGACCCAGTACTTC. Translating it yields CASRPGDSTVGGETQYF.

This clonotype was observed at least ten times. The chain uses TRBV5-1 and TRBJ2-7; D is ambiguous. The V end was cut by 0 bases, the J end by 3 bases, with 10 bases between. CDR1 and CDR2 from the germline V gene are SGHRS and YFSETQ. This CDR3 is built from 14 residues. CDR3 in amino acids: CASSLEVADYEQYF. The CDR3 DNA reads as TGCGCCAGCAGCTTGGAAGTGGCGGACTACGAGCAGTACTTC.

This chain uses TRBV5-4 with TRBJ2-1, with 8 nucleotides matching TRBD2. Germline CDR1 SGHNT, CDR2 YYREEE (reference sequence). This CDR3 comprises 17 residues. The ends lost 2 bases at V and 6 bases at J; junction bases unmatched: 13. The CDR3 here is CASSFLGGGRLFNEQFF. Written as DNA, the CDR3 is TGTGCCAGCAGCTTTCTCGGTGGCGGGAGGCTTTTCAATGAGCAGTTCTTC.

This clonotype was picked up a small number of times. The V gene is TRBV11-2, the J gene TRBJ2-7; weak D call: TRBD1 (5 bases). V was shortened by 1 base and J by 2 bases, with 15 bases between the two germline ends. CDR1 and CDR2 from the germline V gene are SGHAT and FQNNGV. The CDR3 contains 16 residues. Here the CDR3 reads CASSLVGQGIPYEQYF. DNA of the CDR3: TGTGCCAGCAGCTTAGTAGGCCAGGGAATACCCTACGAGCAGTACTTC.

The J gene is TRBJ2-5, the V gene TRBV11-2; possible D gene TRBD2, 6 bases. The CDR3 has 18 amino acids. Trimming removed 5 bases at V and 1 base at J, with 23 bases between. Germline values: CDR1 SGHAT, CDR2 FQNNGV. In nucleotides, the CDR3 is TGTGCCAGCAGCCCCCGCTCGTTGGGACTTTCTACCCAAGAGACCCAGTACTTC. It translates to CASSPRSLGLSTQETQYF.

This clonotype turned up a few times. This chain joins TRBV20-1 and TRBJ2-3; 9 nucleotides match TRBD2. Germline V gives CDR1 DFQATT, CDR2 SNEGSKA (reference sequence). The V and J ends lost 4 bases and 2 bases, in that order; junction bases with no gene match: 13. CDR3 length: 17 amino acids. The chain's CDR3 is CSATSPGLAYTTDTQYF. CDR3 DNA: TGCAGTGCTACCAGTCCCGGACTAGCGTACACCACAGATACGCAGTATTTT.

Here the CDR3 DNA reads TGTGCCAGCACCTCGGGGACTGGGGGTCTGGAGTACACCGGGGAGCTGTTTTTT. Translated, it gives CASTSGTGGLEYTGELFF. This chain connects TRBV28 to TRBJ2-2; a weak D match, TRBD2 (6 bases). The length of the CDR3 is 18 residues. Looked up from germline, CDR1 is MDHEN and CDR2 is SYDVKM. V shed 7 bases and J shed 3 bases, with 24 bases lying between them.

This clonotype appeared many times. The chain's CDR3 is CASSQEVDSALSSYNEQFF. The CDR3 nucleotides are TGCGCCAGCAGCCAAGAGGTTGACTCGGCCCTTAGCTCCTACAATGAGCAGTTCTTC. The rearrangement joins TRBV4-1 to TRBJ2-1; D not resolved. CDR1 and CDR2 (germline): MGHRA, YSYEKL. Trimming took off 0 bases at V and 0 bases at J, with 18 bases between the two ends. The CDR3 totals 19 residues.

This clonotype was seen a few times. The V gene is TRBV6-5, the J gene TRBJ2-2; a weak D match, TRBD2 (6 bases). CDR3 length: 15 amino acids. The ends were cut back, 6 bases at V and 0 bases at J, with 11 bases in the middle. Germline CDR1 is MNHEY and CDR2 is SVGAGI. The CDR3 here is CASSGSPSNTGELFF. CDR3 coding DNA: TGTGCCAGCAGCGGGAGTCCTTCGAACACCGGGGAGCTGTTTTTT.

This clonotype appeared many times. The genes are TRBV6-2 or TRBV6-3 and TRBJ1-1; no clear D. The CDR3 is made up of 13 amino acids. V shed 4 bases and J shed 8 bases, with 14 bases lying between them. From germline, CDR1 is MNHEY and CDR2 SVGEGT. CDR3: CASSSSRPAEAFF. CDR3 nucleotides: TGTGCCAGCAGTTCCTCCAGACCGGCGGAAGCTTTCTTT.

Many counts were recorded for this clonotype. The chain combines TRBV5-4 with TRBJ2-1; 11 nucleotides line up with TRBD2. J gave up 0 bases and V 0 bases, and 8 bases lay outside the gene matches. The germline gives CDR1 SGHNT, CDR2 YYREEE (reference sequence). This CDR3 is built from 19 residues. The CDR3 reads CASSLASGRPPYSYNEQFF. CDR3 DNA sequence: TGTGCCAGCAGCTTGGCTAGCGGGAGGCCCCCATACTCCTACAATGAGCAGTTCTTC.

This clonotype was counted a few times. J is TRBJ2-3 and V is TRBV11-3, with D uncertain. Germline V gene data show CDR1 as SGHNT and CDR2 as YENEEA. V shed 5 bases and J shed 1 base, with 10 bases lying between them. CDR3 length: 14 residues. CDR3 protein: CASSISGGTDTQYF. CDR3 DNA sequence: TGTGCCAGCAGCATCTCTGGGGGCACAGATACGCAGTATTTT.

The table lists this clonotype with many counts. The chain employs TRBV11-2 and TRBJ2-1; 13 nucleotides align to TRBD2. CDR3 length equals 19 residues. CDR1 and CDR2 (germline): SGHAT, FQNNGV. J gave up 3 bases and V 5 bases, and 13 bases lay outside the gene matches. The CDR3 nucleotides are TGTGCCAGCAGCACATCCTTGCGGACTAGCGGGGGAGGCTACAATGAGCAGTTCTTC. Translation gives CASSTSLRTSGGGYNEQFF.

V is TRBV18 and J is TRBJ2-7, with D possibly matching TRBD2 (5 bases). The V gene's germline CDR1 is KGHSH and CDR2 LQKENI. V lost 3 bases, J lost 2 bases, and 14 bases lay in between. This CDR3 is built from 15 residues. CDR3 residues: CASSPPDGDPYEQYF. The CDR3 DNA is TGTGCCAGCTCACCCCCGGACGGGGATCCCTACGAGCAGTACTTC.